Listed below are T cell receptor beta chains from one sample, sequenced in a study of PD-1 blockade in classical Hodgkin lymphoma. Produced via immunoSEQ multiplex PCR; TCRdb's table is partial and in-frame only. Counted here are 20,000 to 30,000 clones, 81% occurring once; the ten biggest clones make up 20%. Sequences were derived from peripheral blood mononuclear cells (PBMCs), sampled before the second cycle of nivolumab. The receptor source for this set is a human donor with classical Hodgkin lymphoma. CDR3s include the opening cysteine and the closing phenylalanine or tryptophan. A D gene is named only where the DNA matches it firmly. Size tells how often a clone was seen (once, few, many) or the class of an expanded clone, and some rows leave it out.

. TRBJ2-3 . TRBV5-1 CASSMEGADTDTQYF TGCGCCAGCAGCATGGAGGGGGCAGACACAGATACGCAGTATTTT
TRBD1 TRBJ2-7 . TRBV2 CASTSPRQGPLF TGTGCCAGCACCTCTCCCCGACAGGGGCCCCTCTTC
. TRBJ1-2 . TRBV27 CASSLAGASSLHYGYTF TGTGCCAGCAGTTTAGCAGGGGCCTCTTCCCTTCACTATGGCTACACCTTC
TRBD2 TRBJ2-2 once TRBV19 CASSIRTSGAHTGELFF TGTGCCAGTAGTATCCGGACTAGCGGGGCGCACACCGGGGAGCTGTTTTTT
TRBD2 TRBJ2-7 few TRBV7-2 CASSLTSGGLEQYF TGTGCCAGCAGCCTAACTAGCGGGGGGCTCGAGCAGTACTTC
TRBD2 TRBJ2-7 . TRBV10-1 CASSEAGVREQYF TGCGCCAGCAGTGAAGCGGGAGTTCGAGAGCAGTACTTC
. TRBJ2-2 . TRBV19 CASSKGRGGNTGELFF TGTGCCAGTAGTAAGGGCAGGGGTGGAAATACCGGGGAGCTGTTTTTT
TRBD2 TRBJ2-7 . TRBV18 CASSPGLAGGIAYEQYF TGTGCCAGCAGCCCCGGACTAGCGGGAGGGATCGCCTACGAGCAGTACTTC
. TRBJ1-3 . TRBV5-1 CASSLGGYGNTIYF TGCGCCAGCAGCTTGGGGGGGTACGGAAACACCATATATTTT
TRBD1 TRBJ2-1 . TRBV5-1 CASSGGRTGWTREQFF TGCGCCAGCAGCGGGGGGAGGACAGGGTGGACCCGTGAGCAGTTCTTC
. TRBJ1-4 . TRBV10-3 CAIGRGGNNEKLFF TGTGCCATCGGAAGGGGCGGGAATAATGAAAAACTGTTTTTT
TRBD2 TRBJ2-1 . TRBV30 CAWDSERGIYNEQFF TGTGCCTGGGATTCCGAGCGGGGTATCTACAATGAGCAGTTCTTC
TRBD1 TRBJ2-6 . TRBV7-8 CASSRGGTGSPSGANVLTF TGTGCCAGCAGCCGAGGGGGGACAGGGTCTCCCTCTGGGGCCAACGTCCTGACTTTC
TRBD1 TRBJ2-1 . TRBV12-5 CASGSGQSSYNEQFF TGTGCTAGTGGATCGGGACAGAGCTCCTACAATGAGCAGTTCTTC
. TRBJ2-2 . TRBV29-1 CSVEGEHTGELFF TGCAGCGTTGAGGGGGAACACACCGGGGAGCTGTTTTTT
. TRBJ2-2 . TRBV19 CASSIGGKGVRELFF TGTGCCAGTAGTATTGGTGGGAAGGGTGTGAGGGAGCTGTTTTTT
TRBD1 TRBJ2-7 . TRBV9 CASSGRDSDYEQYF TGTGCCAGCAGCGGCCGGGACAGTGACTACGAGCAGTACTTC
TRBD1 TRBJ2-2 . TRBV30 CAWSGTGGIGELFF TGTGCCTGGTCCGGGACAGGGGGCATCGGGGAGCTGTTTTTT
TRBD1 TRBJ1-3 . TRBV11-3 CASSTPGTGAFLSGNTIYF TGTGCCAGCAGCACTCCGGGGACAGGGGCCTTCCTCTCTGGAAACACCATATATTTT
. TRBJ1-5 . TRBV2 CASSESGRAGTQPQHF TGTGCCAGCAGTGAATCCGGGAGGGCAGGGACACAGCCCCAGCATTTT
. TRBJ1-4 . TRBV19 CASSIRGREKLFF TGTGCCAGTAGTATCCGGGGTCGAGAAAAACTGTTTTTT
. TRBJ2-2 . TRBV9 CASSVDRYTGELFF TGTGCCAGCAGCGTAGACAGGTACACCGGGGAGCTGTTTTTT
. TRBJ1-4 . TRBV11-2 CASSLGQRNEKLFF TGTGCCAGCAGCTTAGGACAGAGGAATGAAAAACTGTTTTTT
. TRBJ2-2 . TRBV18 CASSPAWTDNTGELFF TGTGCCAGCTCCCCTGCGTGGACAGATAACACCGGGGAGCTGTTTTTT
TRBD2 TRBJ2-5 . TRBV6-1 CASSGGLVQETQYF TGTGCCAGCAGTGGGGGACTAGTCCAAGAGACCCAGTACTTC
. TRBJ2-7 . TRBV7-9 CASSLGDGYEQYF TGTGCCAGCAGCTTAGGGGACGGATACGAGCAGTACTTC
. TRBJ1-5 once TRBV19 CASSIDPGRGSNQPQHF TGTGCCAGTAGTATAGATCCAGGGAGAGGTAGCAATCAGCCCCAGCATTTT
TRBD1 TRBJ1-2 . TRBV18 CASSRDRENYGYTF TGTGCCAGCTCAAGGGACAGGGAGAACTATGGCTACACCTTC
. TRBJ1-5 few TRBV30 CAWSGQGNQPQHF TGTGCCTGGAGTGGACAGGGCAATCAGCCCCAGCATTTT
. TRBJ2-2 once TRBV9 CASSPPDPMTVTGELFF TGTGCCAGCAGCCCCCCGGACCCTATGACCGTCACCGGGGAGCTGTTTTTT
TRBD2 TRBJ2-7 once TRBV9 CASSVAPSGYEQYF TGTGCCAGCAGCGTAGCCCCTAGCGGTTACGAGCAGTACTTC
. TRBJ2-3 . TRBV29-1 CSVDRVADTQYF TGCAGCGTTGATCGGGTGGCAGATACGCAGTATTTT
TRBD1 TRBJ2-1 . TRBV2 CASSASRGPHEQFF TGTGCCAGCAGTGCGAGTAGGGGGCCCCATGAGCAGTTCTTC
. TRBJ1-2 . TRBV4-1 CASSQDGRLFGYTF TGCGCCAGCAGCCAAGATGGGAGGCTCTTTGGCTACACCTTC
. TRBJ2-7 . TRBV30 CAWSVTGNHEQYF TGTGCCTGGAGTGTAACAGGGAATCACGAGCAGTACTTC
. TRBJ2-1 . TRBV4-2 CASSQVGAGTYNEQFF TGTGCCAGCAGCCAAGTAGGGGCAGGGACCTACAATGAGCAGTTCTTC
. TRBJ2-3 . TRBV27 CASSPYGTNPDTQYF TGTGCCAGCAGTCCCTATGGGACCAATCCAGATACGCAGTATTTT
. TRBJ1-4 . TRBV19 CASSRPSREREKLFF TGTGCCAGTAGCCGCCCCTCCAGGGAGCGTGAAAAACTGTTTTTT
. TRBJ1-3 few TRBV28 CASRTAGLNTIYF TGTGCCAGCAGAACGGCAGGATTAAACACCATATATTTT
TRBD1 TRBJ1-4 . TRBV6-1 CASSEVTGRRSHEKLFF TGTGCCAGCAGTGAAGTGACAGGGAGGAGGTCACATGAAAAACTGTTTTTT
TRBD2 TRBJ2-5 once TRBV12-5 CASGLLFQGGETQYF TGTGCTAGTGGTTTGTTATTCCAGGGAGGGGAGACCCAGTACTTC
. TRBJ1-1 . TRBV28 CASRLTAEAFF TGTGCCAGCAGACTTACAGCGGAAGCTTTCTTT
. TRBJ1-6 . TRBV5-4 CASSSFRQDSPLHF TGTGCCAGCAGCTCCTTTCGACAGGACTCACCCCTCCACTTT
TRBD2 TRBJ2-7 . TRBV30 CAAFGTSGGYEQYF TGTGCCGCCTTTGGGACTAGCGGGGGTTACGAGCAGTACTTC
. TRBJ2-7 . TRBV7-8 CASSLDGGGTWVSEQYF TGTGCCAGCAGCTTAGACGGTGGGGGGACTTGGGTCTCCGAGCAGTACTTC
. TRBJ2-3 . TRBV27 CASSYRGLTDTQYF TGTGCCAGCAGCTACCGGGGCCTCACAGATACGCAGTATTTT
. TRBJ1-1 . TRBV7-2 CASSPYGTEAFF TGTGCCAGCAGCCCTTATGGCACTGAAGCTTTCTTT
. TRBJ1-3 . TRBV10-1 CASSEDGFSGNTIYF TGCGCCAGCAGTGAGGACGGATTCTCTGGAAACACCATATATTTT
TRBD1 TRBJ2-7 . TRBV27 CASSRSGRGTGNHEQYF TGTGCCAGCAGTCGCTCGGGAAGGGGGACAGGGAACCACGAGCAGTACTTC
. TRBJ1-5 . TRBV19 CASSMGGIRNQPQHF TGTGCCAGTAGTATGGGGGGAATTCGCAATCAGCCCCAGCATTTT
. TRBJ2-3 . TRBV16 CASSQSGGPTQYF TGTGCCAGCAGCCAATCCGGGGGACCCACGCAGTATTTT
. TRBJ1-1 . TRBV27 CASSFTGNSEAFF TGTGCCAGCAGTTTTACAGGGAATAGTGAAGCTTTCTTT
TRBD1 TRBJ1-5 . TRBV6-1 CASRTGNQPQHF TGTGCCAGTAGGACAGGGAATCAGCCCCAGCATTTT
TRBD1 TRBJ2-1 few TRBV9 CASSAGQAYNEQFF TGTGCCAGCAGCGCCGGACAGGCCTACAATGAGCAGTTCTTC
TRBD1 TRBJ1-2 few TRBV10-2 CASAVPTGQGPHGYTF TGCGCCAGCGCGGTTCCGACGGGACAGGGTCCGCATGGCTACACCTTC
TRBD2 TRBJ2-1 . TRBV7-9 CASSLGLAESNEQFF TGTGCCAGCAGCTTAGGACTAGCGGAGTCCAATGAGCAGTTCTTC
. TRBJ1-2 few TRBV25-1 CASSESQGNSGYTF TGTGCCAGCAGTGAAAGTCAAGGGAATAGTGGCTACACCTTC
TRBD1 TRBJ2-1 few TRBV2 CASRAGGSYHEQFF TGTGCCAGTCGAGCAGGGGGCTCGTATCATGAGCAGTTCTTC
. TRBJ1-1 few TRBV5-5 CASSLEVGATEAFF TGTGCCAGCAGCTTGGAAGTGGGAGCCACTGAAGCTTTCTTT